Only one count was recorded for the clone carrying this T cell receptor beta chain. V shed 4 bases and J shed 2 bases, with 12 bases lying between them. This CDR3 has 15 amino acids. Germline CDR1 reads LGHDT; CDR2 reads YNNKEL (reference sequence). The sample comes from a study of blood T cell repertoires in COVID-19. Assay: immunoSEQ multiplex PCR; the TCRdb copy retains only in-frame clones and omits some. Of 300,000 or so clones in the sample, about 85% were seen once. The sequence came from a woman aged 25 to 39 who had recovered from COVID-19. The chain joins TRBV3-1 (or the pseudogene TRBV3-2) to TRBJ1-5; the D gene is possibly TRBD1 (6 bases). The material sequenced was PBMCs or T cells enriched from blood (not recorded which). CDR3 region: CASSPTGSGNQPQHF. The CDR3 nucleotides are TGTGCCAGCAGCCCCACAGGGTCTGGCAATCAGCCCCAGCATTTT.